The next 2 T cell receptor beta chains were all read from a single sample in a study of T-cell reconstitution after alpha-beta-depleted transplantation in children. Preparing the TCRbeta library involved the use of unique molecular identifiers. TCRdb redid the calling of the PCR reads with MiXCR, one entry per CDR3 protein. The profile shows 450,000 to 600,000 distinct CDR3 sequences, 10% to 13% of them singletons. Specimen: PBMCs, collected before TCRalphabeta/CD19-depleted stem cell transplant. All receptors come from a child under 10 years old with inherited bone marrow failure, due to receive a stem cell transplant.

This clonotype has just a few counts. CDR3 nucleotide sequence: TGTGCCACCCCCCGCGCGGGGGGCTCTGGAAACACCATATATTTT. Translating gives CATPRAGGSGNTIYF. The rearrangement links TRBV7-9 to TRBJ1-3; D may be TRBD1 (5 bases). Germline V gives CDR1 SEHNR, CDR2 FQNEAQ (reference sequence). V lost 10 bases, J lost 0 bases, and 16 bases lay in between. The CDR3 loop spans 15 amino acids.

At least ten counts were recorded for this clonotype. The chain has TRBV5-4 and TRBJ2-5; TRBD2 aligns across 8 bases. This CDR3 has 13 amino acids. In germline, CDR1 is SGHNT, CDR2 YYREEE (reference sequence). Losses at the gene ends were 3 bases for V and 5 bases for J; bases not matched to a gene: 3. This CDR3 reads CASSSRGGETQYF. The CDR3 bases are TGTGCCAGCAGCTCCCGGGGGGGGGAGACCCAGTACTTC.